This is a list of T cell receptor beta chains from one sample in a study of T-cell reconstitution after alpha-beta-depleted transplantation in children. TCRdb itself ran the PCR reads through MiXCR, one entry per CDR3 protein. The table includes roughly 500,000 distinct CDR3 sequences, under 15% detected once. The sample here was PBMCs from the stem cell graft donor, taken from the stem cell graft. The receptors were gathered from a human donor who donated a stem cell graft to a child with combined immunodeficiency. Each CDR3 is given with its conserved first and last residue. A D gene is named only where the DNA matches it firmly. Clone size appears in some rows only: once, few, many, or a class for an expanded clone.

few | TRBJ2-7 | TRBV12-3/TRBV12-4 | TRBD2 | CASSSQPGLAFSEQYF | TGTGCCAGCAGTTCCCAGCCGGGACTAGCTTTTTCCGAGCAGTACTTC
- | TRBJ1-5 | TRBV6-6 | - | CASSSGPRVPQHF | TGTGCCAGCAGTTCAGGCCCCCGGGTGCCCCAGCATTTT
many | TRBJ2-1 | TRBV24-1 | - | CATSDLGYEQFF | TGTGCCACCAGTGATTTAGGCTACGAGCAGTTCTTC
few | TRBJ1-4 | TRBV7-8 | TRBD1 | CASSPKGARNEKLFF | TGTGCCAGCAGCCCTAAGGGGGCGCGGAATGAAAAACTGTTTTTT
few | TRBJ2-7 | TRBV7-9 | - | CASRPDGSSYEQYF | TGTGCCAGCAGACCTGACGGAAGCTCCTACGAGCAGTACTTC
few | TRBJ2-3 | TRBV30 | - | CAWTSTGATQYF | TGTGCCTGGACGTCGACAGGAGCTACGCAGTATTTT
few | TRBJ1-1 | TRBV11-2 | - | CASSFSWGGNTEAFF | TGTGCCAGCAGCTTTTCCTGGGGGGGAAACACTGAAGCTTTCTTT
- | TRBJ2-7 | TRBV5-1 | - | CASSRTGRGSYEQYF | TGCGCCAGCTCGCGGACGGGACGTGGGTCCTACGAGCAGTACTTC
few | TRBJ1-6 | TRBV7-6 | - | CASSFGRADSPLHF | TGTGCCAGCAGCTTCGGCAGGGCTGATTCACCCCTCCACTTT
few | TRBJ1-1 | TRBV29-1 | - | CSVAYLGRTNTEAFF | TGCAGCGTCGCCTACCTAGGACGGACGAACACTGAAGCTTTCTTT
few | TRBJ2-7 | TRBV15 | - | CATSAGAPEQYF | TGTGCCACCAGCGCAGGGGCCCCCGAGCAGTACTTC
- | TRBJ2-7 | TRBV29-1 | - | CSVGFGISYEQYF | TGCAGCGTTGGTTTCGGCATTTCCTACGAGCAGTACTTC
many | TRBJ2-2 | TRBV10-3 | - | CAIRAGESNTGELFF | TGTGCCATCAGAGCAGGGGAATCGAACACCGGGGAGCTGTTTTTT
few | TRBJ2-2 | TRBV12-3/TRBV12-4 | - | CASSFREGDTPGELFF | TGTGCCAGCAGTTTTAGGGAGGGGGACACACCCGGGGAGCTGTTTTTT
- | TRBJ1-4 | TRBV5-5 | - | CASSLYRDGEKLFF | TGTGCCAGCAGCTTGTACAGGGACGGTGAAAAACTGTTTTTT
many | TRBJ2-5 | TRBV12-3/TRBV12-4 | - | CASSLRPETQYF | TGTGCCAGCAGTTTGAGGCCAGAGACCCAGTACTTC
- | TRBJ2-7 | TRBV20-1 | - | CSARDLPSRSYEQYF | TGCAGTGCTAGAGATTTGCCTAGCCGCTCCTACGAGCAGTACTTC
- | TRBJ1-1 | TRBV6-5 | - | CASSYLGPRGKNTEAFF | TGTGCCAGCAGTTACCTGGGACCGAGGGGGAAAAACACTGAAGCTTTCTTT
many | TRBJ1-2 | TRBV5-1 | - | CASSLEGRVDYGYTF | TGCGCCAGCAGCTTGGAGGGGAGGGTCGACTATGGCTACACCTTC
- | TRBJ1-4 | TRBV7-2 | - | CASSLAAGAAGGKLFF | TGTGCCAGCAGCTTAGCAGCGGGGGCCGCGGGAGGAAAACTGTTTTTT
few | TRBJ2-1 | TRBV2 | - | CASKGTQYNEQFF | TGTGCCAGCAAGGGGACCCAATACAATGAGCAGTTCTTC
- | TRBJ1-5 | TRBV5-6 | TRBD1 | CASSFGQGGTQPQHF | TGTGCCAGCAGCTTCGGACAGGGCGGCACGCAGCCCCAGCATTTT
many | TRBJ1-2 | TRBV7-3 | TRBD1 | CASSRGDRGYGYTF | TGTGCCAGCAGCCGAGGGGACAGGGGGTATGGCTACACCTTC
- | TRBJ1-2 | TRBV6-2/TRBV6-3 | - | CASSYGHGYTF | TGTGCCAGCAGTTACGGTCATGGCTACACCTTC
few | TRBJ2-3 | TRBV5-6 | TRBD2 | CASSLVGRGGGTDTQYF | TGTGCCAGCAGCTTGGTCGGTCGGGGGGGCGGGACAGATACGCAGTATTTT
many | TRBJ2-7 | TRBV5-1 | - | CASSLEGEPLTYEQYF | TGCGCCAGCAGCTTGGAGGGGGAGCCCTTGACCTACGAGCAGTACTTC
- | TRBJ2-2 | TRBV4-3 | - | CASSQGRFPGELFF | TGCGCCAGCAGCCAGGGGAGGTTTCCCGGGGAGCTGTTTTTT
- | TRBJ1-2 | TRBV3-1 | - | CASSQGGNYGYTF | TGTGCCAGCAGCCAAGGCGGAAACTATGGCTACACCTTC
few | TRBJ2-7 | TRBV27 | TRBD1 | CASSLGTGTDEQYF | TGTGCCAGCAGCCTAGGGACAGGGACTGACGAGCAGTACTTC
many | TRBJ2-2 | TRBV12-5 | - | CASGFLENTGELFF | -
many | TRBJ2-2 | TRBV20-1 | TRBD2 | CSARRPSGDTGELFF | TGCAGTGCTAGAAGGCCTAGCGGGGACACCGGGGAGCTGTTTTTT
- | TRBJ2-1 | TRBV6-5 | - | CASSSSWGSYNEQFF | TGTGCCAGCAGTTCTAGCTGGGGCTCCTACAATGAGCAGTTCTTC
- | TRBJ2-7 | TRBV25-1 | - | CASSASGRETMGTPYSYEQYF | TGTGCCAGCAGTGCATCCGGTCGTGAAACTATGGGGACCCCATACTCCTACGAGCAGTACTTC
- | TRBJ1-1 | TRBV5-5 | TRBD1 | CASSLWTGYQGDTEAFF | TGTGCCAGCAGCCTATGGACAGGATATCAAGGGGACACTGAAGCTTTCTTT
few | TRBJ2-3 | TRBV18 | - | CASSPRSAVSDTQYF | TGTGCCAGCTCACCCCGGTCAGCAGTCTCAGATACGCAGTATTTT
- | TRBJ2-7 | TRBV5-4 | - | CASRQAGSAYEQYF | TGTGCCAGCAGGCAGGCAGGCTCCGCCTACGAGCAGTACTTC
few | TRBJ2-5 | TRBV12-3/TRBV12-4 | TRBD1 | CASSFGTGGRETQYF | TGTGCCAGCAGTTTCGGGACAGGGGGGCGAGAGACCCAGTACTTC
- | TRBJ1-1 | TRBV29-1 | - | CSVKGGNTEAFF | TGCAGCGTAAAGGGGGGGAACACTGAAGCTTTCTTT
- | TRBJ2-3 | TRBV7-9 | - | CASSPYFGGKADTQYF | TGTGCCAGCAGCCCCTACTTTGGGGGCAAAGCAGATACGCAGTATTTT
few | TRBJ1-1 | TRBV6-5 | - | CASSYPGKEAFF | TGTGCCAGCAGTTACCCCGGGAAGGAAGCTTTCTTT
few | TRBJ2-1 | TRBV5-1 | - | CASSLDTSLYNEQFF | TGCGCCAGCAGCTTGGATACGTCTTTGTACAATGAGCAGTTCTTC
few | TRBJ2-2 | TRBV12-3/TRBV12-4 | TRBD1 | CAQKGAVAGELFF | TGTGCTCAGAAGGGGGCGGTCGCCGGGGAGCTGTTTTTT
- | TRBJ2-1 | TRBV18 | - | CASSRRDWDEQFF | TGTGCCAGCTCCCGCAGGGATTGGGATGAGCAGTTCTTC
few | TRBJ2-3 | TRBV6-4 | - | CASSGDTSTDTQYF | TGTGCCAGCAGTGGGGACACGAGCACAGATACGCAGTATTTT
- | TRBJ2-5 | TRBV20-1 | TRBD2 | CSARGVLAGGFGETQYF | TGCAGTGCTAGAGGGGTACTAGCGGGAGGGTTTGGAGAGACCCAGTACTTC
many | TRBJ2-3 | TRBV7-9 | - | CASSLDLSPDTQYF | TGTGCCAGCAGCTTAGATCTTAGTCCGGATACGCAGTATTTT
- | TRBJ2-1 | TRBV7-2 | - | CASSLVALGLGEQFF | TGTGCCAGCAGCTTAGTAGCCCTGGGGCTGGGTGAGCAGTTCTTC
few | TRBJ2-7 | TRBV30 | - | CAWSVIDSYEQYF | TGTGCCTGGAGTGTAATAGATTCCTACGAGCAGTACTTC
few | TRBJ2-7 | TRBV29-1 | TRBD2 | CSVTDEGLLAGGTYEQYF | TGCAGCGTTACCGATGAGGGCCTTCTAGCGGGGGGGACCTACGAGCAGTACTTC
- | TRBJ2-3 | TRBV12-3/TRBV12-4 | - | CASSFTGYGTDTQYF | TGTGCCAGCAGTTTTACAGGGTATGGCACAGATACGCAGTATTTT